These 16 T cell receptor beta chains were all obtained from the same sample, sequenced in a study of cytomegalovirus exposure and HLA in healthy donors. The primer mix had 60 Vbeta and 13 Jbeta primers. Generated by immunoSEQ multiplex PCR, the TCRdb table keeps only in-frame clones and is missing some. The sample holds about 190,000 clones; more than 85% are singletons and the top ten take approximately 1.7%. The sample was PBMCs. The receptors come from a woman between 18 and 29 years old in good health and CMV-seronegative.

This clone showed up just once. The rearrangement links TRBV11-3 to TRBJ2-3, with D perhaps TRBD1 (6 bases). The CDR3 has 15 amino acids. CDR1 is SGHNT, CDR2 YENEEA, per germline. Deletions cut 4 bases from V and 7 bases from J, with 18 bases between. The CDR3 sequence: CASSSGASSRNTQYF. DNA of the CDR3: TGTGCCAGCAGCTCAGGGGCCTCCTCTCGAAATACGCAGTATTTT.

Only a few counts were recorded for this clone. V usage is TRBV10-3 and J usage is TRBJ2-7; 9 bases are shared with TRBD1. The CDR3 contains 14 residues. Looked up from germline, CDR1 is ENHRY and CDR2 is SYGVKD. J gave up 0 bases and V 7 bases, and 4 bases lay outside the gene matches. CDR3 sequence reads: CAITRTGDSYEQYF. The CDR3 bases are TGTGCCATCACCAGGACAGGGGACTCCTACGAGCAGTACTTC.

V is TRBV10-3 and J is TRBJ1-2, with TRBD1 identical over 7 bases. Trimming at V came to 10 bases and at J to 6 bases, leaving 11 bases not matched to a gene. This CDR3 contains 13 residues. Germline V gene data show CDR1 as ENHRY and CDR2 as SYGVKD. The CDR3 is CATTTGTLHGYTF. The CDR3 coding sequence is TGTGCCACGACGACAGGGACCCTACATGGCTACACCTTC.

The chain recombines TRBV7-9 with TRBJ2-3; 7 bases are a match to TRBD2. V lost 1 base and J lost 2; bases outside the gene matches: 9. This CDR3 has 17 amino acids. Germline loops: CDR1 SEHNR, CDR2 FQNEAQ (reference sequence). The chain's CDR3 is CASSLGPGRGYTDTQYF. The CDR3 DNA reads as TGTGCCAGCAGCTTAGGACCGGGGAGGGGATACACAGATACGCAGTATTTT.

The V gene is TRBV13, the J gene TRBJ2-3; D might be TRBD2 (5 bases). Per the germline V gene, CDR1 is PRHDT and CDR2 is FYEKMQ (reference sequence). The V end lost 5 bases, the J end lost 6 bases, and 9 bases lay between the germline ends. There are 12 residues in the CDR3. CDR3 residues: CASSRTGDTQYF. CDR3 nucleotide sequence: TGTGCCAGCAGCAGGACTGGGGATACGCAGTATTTT.

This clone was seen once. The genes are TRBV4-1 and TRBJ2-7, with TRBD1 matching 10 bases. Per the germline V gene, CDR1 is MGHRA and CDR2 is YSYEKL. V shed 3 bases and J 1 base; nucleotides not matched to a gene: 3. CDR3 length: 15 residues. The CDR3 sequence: CASSQDRGKSYEQYF. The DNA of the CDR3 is TGCGCCAGCAGCCAGGACAGGGGGAAGTCCTACGAGCAGTACTTC.

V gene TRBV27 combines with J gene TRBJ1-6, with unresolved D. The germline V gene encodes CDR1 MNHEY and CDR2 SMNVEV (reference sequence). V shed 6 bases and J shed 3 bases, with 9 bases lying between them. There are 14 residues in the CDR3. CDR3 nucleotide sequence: TGTGCCAGCAGCCCACAGTACTATAATTCACCCCTCCACTTT. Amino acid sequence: CASSPQYYNSPLHF.

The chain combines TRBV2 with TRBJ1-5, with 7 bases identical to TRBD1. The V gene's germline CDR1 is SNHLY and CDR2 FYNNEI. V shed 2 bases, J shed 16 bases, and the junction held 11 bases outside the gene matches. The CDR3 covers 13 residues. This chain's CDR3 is CASSELGDSRVHF. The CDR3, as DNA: TGTGCCAGCAGTGAATTAGGGGACAGTCGGGTACATTTT.

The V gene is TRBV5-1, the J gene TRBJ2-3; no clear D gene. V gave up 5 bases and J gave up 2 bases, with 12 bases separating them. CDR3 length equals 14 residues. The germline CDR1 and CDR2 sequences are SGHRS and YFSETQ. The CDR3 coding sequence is TGCGCCAGCAGAGAGGCGGCGACCACAGATACGCAGTATTTT. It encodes CASREAATTDTQYF.

The chain's CDR3 is CAWSVQAGQGYTF. DNA for the CDR3: TGTGCCTGGAGTGTACAGGCAGGGCAAGGCTACACCTTC. The rearrangement links TRBV30 to TRBJ1-2; a possible D gene is TRBD1 (5 bases). The CDR3 runs 13 residues. Germline CDR1 GTSNPN, CDR2 SVGIG (reference sequence). With 0 bases removed from V and 8 bases from J, the gap between germline ends came to 13 bases.

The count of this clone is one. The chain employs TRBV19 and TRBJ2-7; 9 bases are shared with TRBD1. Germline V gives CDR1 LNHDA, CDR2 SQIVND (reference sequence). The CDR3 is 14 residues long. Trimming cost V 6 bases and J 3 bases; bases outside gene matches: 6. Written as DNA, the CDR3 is TGTGCCAGTAGCGCCGGGACAGGGATCTACGAGCAGTACTTC. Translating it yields CASSAGTGIYEQYF.

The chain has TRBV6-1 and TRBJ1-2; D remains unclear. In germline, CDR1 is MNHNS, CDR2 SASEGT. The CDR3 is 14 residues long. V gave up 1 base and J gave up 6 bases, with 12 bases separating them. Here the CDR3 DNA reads TGTGCCAGCAGTGAAGAAGCACCACGCCATGGCTACACCTTC. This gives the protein CASSEEAPRHGYTF.

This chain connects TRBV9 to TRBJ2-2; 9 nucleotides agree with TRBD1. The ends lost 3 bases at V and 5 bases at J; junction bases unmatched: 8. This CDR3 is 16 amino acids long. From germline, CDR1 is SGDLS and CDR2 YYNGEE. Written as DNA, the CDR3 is TGTGCCAGCAGCGATAGGACAGGGGCGTGGACCGGGGAGCTGTTTTTT. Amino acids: CASSDRTGAWTGELFF.

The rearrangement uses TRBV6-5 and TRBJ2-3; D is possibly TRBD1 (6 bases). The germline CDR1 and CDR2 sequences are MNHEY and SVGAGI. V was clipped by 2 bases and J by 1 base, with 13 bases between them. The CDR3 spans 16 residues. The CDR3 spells CASSYLAGEGTDTQYF. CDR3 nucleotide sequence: TGTGCCAGCAGTTACCTCGCAGGGGAAGGCACAGATACGCAGTATTTT.

CDR3 amino acids: CASSFRDFAYEQYF. CDR3 nucleotide sequence: TGTGCCAGCAGCTTCCGGGACTTCGCCTACGAGCAGTACTTC. This sequence joins TRBV5-4 and TRBJ2-5; TRBD2 might be the D (6 bases). The DNA matches TRBJ2-7 better at its end, which makes the J call doubtful. The V gene's germline CDR1 is SGHNT and CDR2 YYREEE (reference sequence). The CDR3 loop spans 14 amino acids.

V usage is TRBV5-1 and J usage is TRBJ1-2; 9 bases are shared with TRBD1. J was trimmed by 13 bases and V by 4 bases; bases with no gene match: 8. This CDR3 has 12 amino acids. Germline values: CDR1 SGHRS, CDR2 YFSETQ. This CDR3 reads CASSPGQGHGTF. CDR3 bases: TGCGCCAGCAGCCCGGGACAGGGCCACGGCACCTTC.